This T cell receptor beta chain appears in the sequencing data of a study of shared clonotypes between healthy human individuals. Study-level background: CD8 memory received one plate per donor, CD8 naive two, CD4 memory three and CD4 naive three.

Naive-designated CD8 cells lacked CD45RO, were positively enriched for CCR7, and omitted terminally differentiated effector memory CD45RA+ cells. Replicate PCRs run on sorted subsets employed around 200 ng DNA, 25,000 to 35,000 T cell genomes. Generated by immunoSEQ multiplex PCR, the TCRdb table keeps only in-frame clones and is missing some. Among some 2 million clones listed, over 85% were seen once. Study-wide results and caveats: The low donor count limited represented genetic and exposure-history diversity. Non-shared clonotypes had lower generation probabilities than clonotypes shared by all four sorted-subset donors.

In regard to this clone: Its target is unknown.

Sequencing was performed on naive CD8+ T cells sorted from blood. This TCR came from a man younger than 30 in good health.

This CDR3 reads CASSSGPGKETQYF. The CDR3 region has the DNA TGTGCCAGCAGTTCCGGACCGGGAAAAGAGACCCAGTACTTC. The chain combines TRBV27 with TRBJ2-5, with a weak D call TRBD2 (5 bases). CDR1 and CDR2 from the germline V gene are MNHEY and SMNVEV (reference sequence). The V and J ends lost 4 bases and 3 bases respectively, with 12 bases between them. This CDR3 comprises 14 residues.